This T cell receptor beta chain was identified during a study of T cell changes during pregnancy in multiple sclerosis. TCRdb's copy holds only in-frame clones and misses some; the assay was immunoSEQ multiplex PCR. This sample has 40,000 or so clones; around 90% occur once, and the top ten carry about 0.37%. This clonotype was sampled from a female donor in good health, enrolled as a control in a pregnancy study. The starting material was CD4+ T cells from peripheral blood mononuclear cells, obtained after pregnancy.

The CDR3 region is CASSGGLAARDTQYF. CDR3 DNA sequence: TGTGCCAGCAGCGGGGGACTAGCGGCCCGAGATACGCAGTATTTT. The chain joins TRBV5-6 to TRBJ2-3; 11 bases line up with TRBD2. Losses at the gene ends were 4 bases for V and 5 bases for J; bases not matched to a gene: 6. Germline assignment: CDR1 SGHDT and CDR2 YYEEEE. The CDR3 runs to 15 residues.